Detailed here is one T cell receptor beta chain. One end of the junction varies from germline; a read error may be responsible. The V gene's germline CDR1 is WNHNN and CDR2 SYGVQD (reference sequence). The CDR3 loop spans 12 amino acids. The time point denotes: newly diagnosed GD, antithyroid drugs for less than 3 months. Scientists built the TCR library using RNA that was extracted from PBMCs. Construction of TCR beta libraries relied on iRepertoire HTBI primers and on Arm-PCR targeting CDR3 regions. TCRdb recomputed calls from the multiplex PCR reads with MiXCR, one row per CDR3 protein. The sample contains roughly 510,000 distinct CDR3 sequences, 15% to 20% of which appear only once. The sample is drawn from a study of regulatory T cells in long-lasting Graves disease. The sample was also reused in another study, on T cells in Graves' hyperthyroidism and ophthalmopathy.

The sequence was obtained from a man between 18 and 29 years old with Graves disease. The sample consisted of peripheral blood mononuclear cells (PBMCs), taken at new diagnosis, from a patient treated with antithyroid drugs. V gene TRBV10-1 combines with J gene TRBJ2-3; D is unresolved. The DNA for the CDR3 is TGCGCCAGCAGTGAGTTTTCAGATTCGCAGTATTTT. It is translated as CASSEFSDSQYF.